This entry concerns a single TCR beta chain. A single count supports this clone. Its antigen remains undetermined. Base qualities are not provided; no much larger clone lies one nucleotide away. The data belong to a study of blood T cell repertoires in COVID-19 (TCRdb year 2020). Concerning the study at large: Collaborator samples came from the United States, Italy and Spain and covered acute and convalescent phases of COVID-19. The prospective study material was composed of cDNA or gDNA derived from T cells, B-cell-depleted T cells, or PBMCs. Deeply sampled blood TCRbeta repertoires from subjects exposed to, actively infected with, or recovered from COVID-19 were included in the dataset. The repertoires were made available in a free public database intended to serve as a resource for research on the immune response to SARS-CoV-2. Samples came from the ongoing ImmuneRACE study (first 160 participants) plus 1,254 subjects from 6 global collaborators. Nearly every sample came with metadata listing a de-identified subject ID, COVID-19 status, age in years and sex. HLA class I and class II types, where available, came from metadata supplied by the sample provider rather than from assay-based typing. The study at large found these results: The amount of clinical and demographic metadata varied by source and participant and was provided uncurated.

The collaborating institutions used their own protocols to collect whole blood in K2EDTA tubes. For TCRbeta analysis, collaborators shipped samples in one of three forms: frozen whole blood, isolated PBMCs, or DNA extracted from either of those sample types. The immunoSEQ Assay, a bias-controlled multiplex PCR, was used to amplify TCRbeta CDR3 regions from genomic DNA. The paper's processing steps were these. The number of nucleated cells in each sample was estimated by amplification of reference gene primers within the assay. Sequence reads were collapsed and filtered to measure the absolute abundance of every unique TCRbeta CDR3 rearrangement. For each sample, productive Simpson clonality was calculated as the square root of Simpson's diversity index across productive rearrangements. What TCRdb holds here is the immuneACCESS table cut down to in-frame rearrangements. Part of the clones is not present; checked against another copy, under half of the missing clones reflect an unresolved V gene, and the others are unexplained. V, J and clone size are those of that table, while D and trimming were read from the DNA. The sample table lists hundreds of thousands of clones, about 87% of them with a count of one. The top ten clonotypes cover around 1.4% of the sample.

For this chain, trimming is 6 bases at the V end and 0 bases at the J end, and the number of junction bases without a gene match is 18. Counted from cysteine to phenylalanine, this CDR3 has 20 amino acids. The retained sequence is limited to the CDR3, 60 bases, with the frame set at the first base. Via the germline V gene (reference sequence), CDR1 is MNHNY and CDR2 SVGAGI. The source of this sequence is a man aged 70-80 years with acute or convalescent COVID-19. The chain couples TRBV6-6 to TRBJ2-1; the junction holds 9 bases that match TRBD1. Sequencing was done on a sample of peripheral blood. Here the CDR3 is given as CASSLLAGQGLVGSYNEQFF. The nucleotides are TGTGCCAGCAGCCTTCTCGCGGGACAGGGTCTTGTGGGCTCCTACAATGAGCAGTTCTTC.